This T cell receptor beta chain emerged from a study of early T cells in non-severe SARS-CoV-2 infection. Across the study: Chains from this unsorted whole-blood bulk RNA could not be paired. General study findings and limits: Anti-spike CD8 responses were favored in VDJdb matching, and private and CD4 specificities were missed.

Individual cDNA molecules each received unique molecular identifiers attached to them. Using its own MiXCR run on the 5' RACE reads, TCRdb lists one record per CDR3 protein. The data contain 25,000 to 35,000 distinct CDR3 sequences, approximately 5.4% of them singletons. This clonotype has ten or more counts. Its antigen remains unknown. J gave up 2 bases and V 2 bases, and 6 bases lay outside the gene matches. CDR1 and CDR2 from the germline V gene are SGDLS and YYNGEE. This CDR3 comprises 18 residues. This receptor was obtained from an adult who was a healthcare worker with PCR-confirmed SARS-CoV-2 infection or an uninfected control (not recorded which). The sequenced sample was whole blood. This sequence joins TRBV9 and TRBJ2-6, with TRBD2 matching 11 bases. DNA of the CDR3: TGTGCCAGCAGCGTTACTAGCGGGAGACGGGCTGGGGCCAACGTCCTGACTTTC. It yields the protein CASSVTSGRRAGANVLTF. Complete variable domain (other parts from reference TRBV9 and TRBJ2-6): DSGVTQTPKHLITATGQRVTLRCSPRSGDLSVYWYQQSLDQGLQFLIQYYNGEERAKGNILERFSAQQFPDLHSELNLSSLELGDSALYFCASSVTSGRRAGANVLTFGAGSRLTVL.